Listed below are T cell receptor beta chains from one sample, sequenced in a study of blood T cell repertoires in COVID-19. The method was immunoSEQ multiplex PCR; TCRdb's version includes in-frame clones alone and lacks a portion of them. In the table there are hundreds of thousands of clones, roughly nine tenths of which are singletons. Material: PBMCs or T cells enriched from blood (not recorded which). These receptor sequences come from a man aged 18-30 years who had recovered from COVID-19. Both conserved end residues are trimmed from each CDR3.

J	V	CDR3
TRBJ2-2	TRBV5-1	ASKETGNTGELF
TRBJ2-3	TRBV7-6	ASSLVAGSDTQY
TRBJ2-7	TRBV7-2	ASSLSSGTLEQY
TRBJ1-6	TRBV13	ASSYTGGNSPLH
TRBJ1-1	TRBV13	ASPSGQGPNTEAF
TRBJ2-5	TRBV5-4	ASSLALAGGPGGETQY
TRBJ1-2	TRBV4-2	ASSQDEGARDGYT
TRBJ2-2	TRBV3-1/TRBV3-2	ASSQDQGLAGGGELF
TRBJ2-7	TRBV11-2	ASSLGAGPFYEQY
TRBJ2-7	TRBV5-4	ASSTGLNYYEQY
TRBJ1-3	TRBV7-9	ASSRSQTGNTIY
TRBJ1-2	TRBV19	ASSLRDRGQGYT
TRBJ2-5	TRBV27	VSRSSGAQETQY
TRBJ2-2	TRBV10-1	ASSRGQENTGELF
TRBJ1-1	TRBV4-1	ASSHYPTVSTTGPDTEAF
TRBJ2-1	TRBV10-1	ASSVSGGDNEQF
TRBJ1-2	TRBV6-5	ASRKQGARYGYT
TRBJ1-1	TRBV10-3	AISALGQGGTEAF
TRBJ1-1	TRBV9	ASSGGDIPTEAF
TRBJ2-7	TRBV14	ASSPPGQASSEQY
TRBJ1-1	TRBV5-4	ASSTSGGLGTEAF
TRBJ2-7	TRBV7-2	ASSLEVGGAEQY
TRBJ2-3	TRBV5-1	ASSLEGSRSGDTQY
TRBJ1-1	TRBV6-5	ASRNRVRNTEAF
TRBJ1-1	TRBV20-1	SAPRGTEAF
TRBJ2-1	TRBV4-1	ASSQARTSGSNEQF
TRBJ1-2	TRBV9	ASSDRDRASSGYT
TRBJ2-1	TRBV12-3/TRBV12-4	ASSQGWNEQF
TRBJ2-7	TRBV29-1	SVERTYEQY
TRBJ1-5	TRBV19	ASRPGTGGVQPQH
TRBJ1-2	TRBV7-9	ASFLGAGGRWGYGYT
TRBJ1-1	TRBV11-2	ASSSPQVVGHMNTEAF
TRBJ1-6	TRBV28	ASTQGGSPLH
TRBJ1-4	TRBV5-1	ASSSTGGRITTNEKLF
TRBJ2-1	TRBV7-2	ASSSPGQYNEQF
TRBJ2-1	TRBV9	ASSVFEGGEQF
TRBJ2-5	TRBV29-1	SVEGLGETQY
TRBJ1-2	TRBV28	ASSLPGQGDYGYT
TRBJ1-5	TRBV4-1	ASSQEGTGKTPQH
TRBJ2-3	TRBV4-1	ASSQTAPSGGQDTQY
TRBJ2-3	TRBV6-5	ASSSQGAREDTQY
TRBJ2-1	TRBV28	ASSLSGSGRANEQF
TRBJ1-6	TRBV25-1	ASSERQISPLH
TRBJ1-2	TRBV30	AWSEIQGNYGYT
TRBJ2-2	TRBV7-9	ASSLVPASSTGELF
TRBJ2-3	TRBV10-3	AISGGYSGTDTQY
TRBJ1-2	TRBV5-4	ASSLGARGLGGYGYT
TRBJ2-1	TRBV27	ASSQRGNEQF
TRBJ2-2	TRBV27	ASSLLAGGGTGELF
TRBJ1-2	TRBV11-1	ASSLAGGYGYT
TRBJ2-5	TRBV4-3	ASSLNLLAGAETQY